The 23 T cell receptor beta chains below were found in one sample sequenced in a study of CD8 T cells in ankylosing spondylitis. TCRdb ran MiXCR on the 5' RACE reads and lists one entry per CDR3 protein. The sample records around 220,000 distinct CDR3 sequences, roughly a tenth being singletons. Sequencing was performed on blood, either unsorted or a sorted T cell fraction (not recorded which). The origin of the receptors is a male donor with ankylosing spondylitis or in good health (not recorded which).

This clonotype has at least ten counts. This sequence joins TRBV7-2 and TRBJ1-2; 9 nucleotides align to TRBD1. J lost 4 bases, V lost 5 bases, and 8 bases had no gene match. From germline, CDR1 is SGHTA and CDR2 FQGNSA. The CDR3 is 15 residues long. CDR3 nucleotides: TGTGCCAGCAGCCCACAGGGGGCGCAGATCTATGGCTACACCTTC. Amino acid sequence: CASSPQGAQIYGYTF.

This clonotype has a count of ten or more. One end of the junction does not line up with germline, which may come from a read error. V gene TRBV7-7 combines with J gene TRBJ1-2, with 8 bases fitting TRBD1. Germline CDR1 is SSHAT and CDR2 is FNYEAQ (reference sequence). This CDR3 has 16 residues. The CDR3 DNA is TGTGCTAGCAGCTTAGCTCGGCAGGGGGCGAAGTATGGCTACACCTTC. Protein: CASSLARQGAKYGYTF.

V usage is TRBV12-3 or TRBV12-4 and J usage is TRBJ1-3; no firm D call. The CDR3 is 19 amino acids. Between the trimmed V and J ends, which lost 3 bases and 0 bases, there was a span of 21 bases. CDR3 sequence reads: CASSFGVPVASFSGNTIYF. In nucleotides, the CDR3 is TGTGCCAGCAGTTTCGGGGTTCCAGTGGCCTCTTTCTCTGGAAACACCATATATTTT.

The table lists this clonotype with many counts. The chain joins TRBV28 to TRBJ2-7, with 10 bases fitting TRBD2. With 5 bases clipped from V and 1 base from J, the junction kept 2 bases outside the gene matches. CDR1 is MDHEN, CDR2 SYDVKM, per germline. The CDR3 length is 14 residues. Written as DNA, the CDR3 is TGTGCCAGCAGTCTAGCGGGGGTTTCCTACGAGCAGTACTTC. Its protein product is CASSLAGVSYEQYF.

This clonotype appeared many times. CDR3 nucleotides: TGCAGTGCTAGAGACGGGGACAGGGGCACTAACCAAGAGACCCAGTACTTC. Residues: CSARDGDRGTNQETQYF. The rearrangement uses TRBV20-1 and TRBJ2-5; TRBD1 matches 10 bases. J was trimmed by 0 bases and V by 0 bases; bases with no gene match: 7. This CDR3 region has 17 residues. CDR1 is DFQATT, CDR2 SNEGSKA, per germline (reference sequence).

This clonotype was seen repeatedly, ten times or more. The rearrangement links TRBV5-5 to TRBJ1-5, with TRBD1 matching over 9 bases. The CDR3 is 15 residues long. Germline CDR1 and CDR2: SGHKS and YYEKEE (reference sequence). The ends lost 4 bases at V and 11 bases at J; junction bases unmatched: 13. CDR3 in amino acids: CASSNGQGFGSAQHF. Written as DNA, the CDR3 is TGTGCCAGCAGCAACGGACAGGGGTTCGGATCGGCCCAGCATTTT.

Many counts were recorded for this clonotype. The V and J genes are TRBV5-1 and TRBJ1-2; tentatively, D is TRBD1 (6 bases). Germline V gene sequence: CDR1 SGHRS, CDR2 YFSETQ. The CDR3 loop spans 17 amino acids. V was pared by 4 bases and J by 3 bases, with 22 bases between. The DNA of the CDR3 is TGCGCCAGCAGCCGGTCACGGGACCGGGGGCAAGACTATGGCTACACCTTC. This gives the protein CASSRSRDRGQDYGYTF.

The V and J genes are TRBV7-9 and TRBJ2-7; 7 nucleotides align to TRBD1. CDR1 is SEHNR and CDR2 is FQNEAQ in the germline V gene (reference sequence). V lost 2 bases, J lost 4 bases, and 14 bases stayed unmatched. The CDR3 is made up of 17 amino acids. The CDR3 DNA sequence: TGTGCCAGCAGCTTAAGAGGGTGGGGGACAGCCGATTACGAGCAGTACTTC. Translating it yields CASSLRGWGTADYEQYF.

Only a few counts were recorded for this clonotype. The rearrangement links TRBV13 to TRBJ2-3; possible D gene TRBD2, 6 bases. V shed 0 bases and J shed 2 bases, with 12 bases lying between them. Germline CDR1 reads PRHDT; CDR2 reads FYEKMQ (reference sequence). The length of the CDR3 is 16 residues. The CDR3 sequence: CASSLGGGTYTDTQYF. For the CDR3, the DNA is TGTGCCAGCAGCTTAGGAGGAGGGACCTACACAGATACGCAGTATTTT.

This chain connects TRBV12-3 or TRBV12-4 to TRBJ2-5; 11 bases line up with TRBD2. The CDR3 is 16 amino acids. The V segment lost 5 bases and the J segment 2 bases; nucleotides outside the gene matches: 7. The chain's CDR3 is CASSGGLAGEQETQYF. Here the CDR3 DNA reads TGTGCCAGCAGTGGAGGACTAGCGGGCGAGCAAGAGACCCAGTACTTC.

There are many counts of this clonotype. V is TRBV3-1 and J is TRBJ1-2; a possible D gene is TRBD1 (5 bases). The CDR3 has 15 residues. CDR1 is LGHDT and CDR2 is YNNKEL in the germline V gene (reference sequence). V lost 1 base and J 2 bases, leaving 11 bases between the germline ends. The CDR3 region is CASSQGGRPNYGYTF. As DNA, the CDR3 is TGTGCCAGCAGCCAAGGGGGCAGGCCAAACTATGGCTACACCTTC.

There are many counts of this clonotype. This chain links TRBV2 with TRBJ1-5; D is undetermined. The V gene lost 6 bases and the J gene lost 4 bases, with 13 bases spanning the gap. The CDR3 is 14 residues long. Looked up from germline, CDR1 is SNHLY and CDR2 is FYNNEI. For the CDR3, the DNA is TGTGCCAGCAGCCCCGGGCCGGATAATCAGCCCCAGCATTTT. Translated: CASSPGPDNQPQHF.

This clonotype was seen at least ten times. The V gene is TRBV11-3, the J gene TRBJ2-2, with D perhaps matching TRBD1 or TRBD2 (5 bases each). Germline lookup yields CDR1 SGHNT and CDR2 YENEEA. The CDR3 extends over 14 amino acids. The V end lost 5 bases, the J end lost 6 bases, and 13 bases lay between the germline ends. This chain's CDR3 is CASSAGTVSGELFF. The CDR3 coding sequence is TGTGCCAGCAGCGCCGGGACCGTCTCCGGGGAGCTGTTTTTT.

This clonotype showed up many times. This chain links TRBV5-1 with TRBJ2-2, with TRBD1 matching over 8 bases. Germline V lookup: CDR1 SGHRS, CDR2 YFSETQ. The V gene end was trimmed by 4 bases and the J gene end by 4 bases; junction bases not matched to a gene: 6. The CDR3 consists of 15 residues. CDR3 in DNA: TGCGCCAGCAGCATGGCCGACAGGGGCACCGGGGAGCTGTTTTTT. It encodes CASSMADRGTGELFF.

This chain connects TRBV4-2 to TRBJ1-1; D gene ambiguous. There are 13 residues in the CDR3. Germline CDR1 LGHNA, CDR2 YNFKEQ. Trimming left V 0 bases short and J 6 bases short, with 8 bases between. CDR3 bases: TGTGCCAGCAGCCAAGATGGGATCCCTGAAGCTTTCTTT. Its protein is CASSQDGIPEAFF.

The chain uses TRBV12-3 or TRBV12-4 and TRBJ1-1; D not resolved. V was pared by 5 bases and J by 5 bases, with 21 bases between. The CDR3 consists of 16 residues. CDR3: CASSPRGGIGGTEAFF. The DNA for the CDR3 is TGTGCCAGCAGTCCCCGGGGAGGGATAGGAGGGACTGAAGCTTTCTTT.

This clonotype was recorded at least ten times. This rearrangement joins TRBV7-9 to TRBJ2-7; D gene unclear. Germline V CDR1 and CDR2: SEHNR, FQNEAQ (reference sequence). The germline V and J ends were trimmed by 1 base and 5 bases, with 6 bases remaining between them. CDR3 size: 12 residues. This chain's CDR3 is CASSLDYHEQYF. The CDR3, as DNA: TGTGCCAGCAGCTTAGATTACCACGAGCAGTACTTC.

This clonotype showed up many times. The chain recombines TRBV20-1 with TRBJ2-6, with 7 bases fitting TRBD1. CDR3 length: 15 amino acids. The V gene end was trimmed by 5 bases and the J gene end by 0 bases; junction bases not matched to a gene: 4. Per germline, CDR1 DFQATT and CDR2 SNEGSKA (reference sequence). The CDR3: CSAPQGNSGANVLTF. Here the CDR3 DNA reads TGCAGTGCTCCACAGGGGAACTCTGGGGCCAACGTCCTGACTTTC.

There are many counts of this clonotype. The gene calls are TRBV20-1 and TRBJ2-1; 12 bases are shared with TRBD2. This CDR3 region has 15 residues. CDR1 DFQATT and CDR2 SNEGSKA come from the germline V gene (reference sequence). V trimming: 1 base; J trimming: 9 bases; junction bases outside the gene matches: 7. The CDR3 is CSARGSSGGAPEQFF. For the CDR3, the DNA is TGCAGTGCTAGAGGATCTAGCGGGGGGGCTCCTGAGCAGTTCTTC.

This clonotype appeared many times. V usage is TRBV21-1 and J usage is TRBJ2-7; the D segment call TRBD1 is taken from the table without a DNA check. TRBV21-1 is deemed a pseudogene. CDR3 length equals 20 residues. Here the CDR3 reads CASSTNDGLFPGQATYEQYF. For the CDR3, the DNA is TGTGCCAGCAGCACCAACGACGGGTTATTTCCGGGACAGGCGACCTACGAGCAGTACTTC.

This clonotype was picked up one time. Given a much more abundant clone one base away, this may be a read error. The V and J genes are TRBV14 and TRBJ2-2; D ambiguous. The CDR3 is made up of 13 amino acids. Germline loops: CDR1 SGHDN, CDR2 FVKESK. DNA for the CDR3: TGTGTCAGCAGCCTGACTTCGGGCGGGGAGCTGTTTTTT. It yields the protein CVSSLTSGGELFF.

This clonotype was seen repeatedly, ten times or more. The J gene is TRBJ2-2, the V gene TRBV12-3 or TRBV12-4, with 13 bases that match TRBD2. Trimming at V came to 1 base and at J to 2 bases, leaving 4 bases not matched to a gene. There are 18 residues in the CDR3. The CDR3 region is CASSLGGLAGINTGELFF. CDR3 sequence (DNA): TGTGCCAGCAGTTTAGGGGGACTAGCGGGGATTAACACCGGGGAGCTGTTTTTT.

The J gene is TRBJ2-7, the V gene TRBV28, with a weak D call TRBD1 (6 bases). Trimming shortened V by 6 bases and J by 5 bases, and 17 bases separated the two germline ends. The CDR3 covers 14 residues. Per the germline V gene, CDR1 is MDHEN and CDR2 is SYDVKM. The CDR3: CASSNGQRRDEQYF. In DNA form, the CDR3 reads TGTGCCAGCAGCAATGGACAGAGAAGGGACGAGCAGTACTTC.